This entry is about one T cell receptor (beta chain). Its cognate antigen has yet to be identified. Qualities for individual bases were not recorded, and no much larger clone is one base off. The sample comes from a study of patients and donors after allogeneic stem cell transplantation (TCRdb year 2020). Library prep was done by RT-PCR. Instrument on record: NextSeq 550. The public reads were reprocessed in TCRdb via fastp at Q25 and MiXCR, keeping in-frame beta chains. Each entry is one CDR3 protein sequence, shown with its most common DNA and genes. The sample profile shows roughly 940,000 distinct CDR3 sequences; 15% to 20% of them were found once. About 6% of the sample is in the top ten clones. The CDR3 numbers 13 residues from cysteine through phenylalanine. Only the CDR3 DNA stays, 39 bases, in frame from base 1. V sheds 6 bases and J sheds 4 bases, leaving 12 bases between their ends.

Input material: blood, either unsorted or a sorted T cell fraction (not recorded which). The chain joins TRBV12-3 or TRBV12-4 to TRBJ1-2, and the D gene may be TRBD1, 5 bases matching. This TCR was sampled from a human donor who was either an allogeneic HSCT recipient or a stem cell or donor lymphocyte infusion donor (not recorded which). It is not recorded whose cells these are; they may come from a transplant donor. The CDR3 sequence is CASSLGRIYGYTF. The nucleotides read TGTGCCAGCAGCCTGGGGCGAATCTATGGCTACACCTTC.